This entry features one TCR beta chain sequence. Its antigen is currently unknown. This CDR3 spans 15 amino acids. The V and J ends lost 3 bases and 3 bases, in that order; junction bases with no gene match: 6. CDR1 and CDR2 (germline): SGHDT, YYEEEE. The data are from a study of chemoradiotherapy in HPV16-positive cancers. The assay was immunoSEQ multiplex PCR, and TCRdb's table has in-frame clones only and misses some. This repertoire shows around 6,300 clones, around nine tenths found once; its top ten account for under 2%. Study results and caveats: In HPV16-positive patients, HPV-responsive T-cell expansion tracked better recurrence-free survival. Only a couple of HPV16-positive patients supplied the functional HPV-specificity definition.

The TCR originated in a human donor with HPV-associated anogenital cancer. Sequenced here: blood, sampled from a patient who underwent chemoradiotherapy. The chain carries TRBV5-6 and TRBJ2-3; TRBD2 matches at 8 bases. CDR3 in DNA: TGTGCCAGCAGCTCGGGCGGGGGGAATACAGATACGCAGTATTTT. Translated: CASSSGGGNTDTQYF.